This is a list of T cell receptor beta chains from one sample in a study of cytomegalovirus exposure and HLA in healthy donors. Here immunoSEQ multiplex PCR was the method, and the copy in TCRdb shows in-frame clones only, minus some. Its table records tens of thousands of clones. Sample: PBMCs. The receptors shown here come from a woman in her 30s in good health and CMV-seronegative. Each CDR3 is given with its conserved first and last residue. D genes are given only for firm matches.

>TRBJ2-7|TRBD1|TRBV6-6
TGTGCCAGCAGTTACGGGACAGGGCTCTACGAGCAGTACTTC
CASSYGTGLYEQYF
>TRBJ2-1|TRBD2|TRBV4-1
TGCGCCAGCAGCCCCCGAAGTAGGCGGGAGGGCGAGCACAATGAGCAGTTCTTC
CASSPRSRREGEHNEQFF
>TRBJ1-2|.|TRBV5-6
TGTGCCAGCAGCCCCTCAGGGGCTAACTATGGCTACACCTTC
CASSPSGANYGYTF
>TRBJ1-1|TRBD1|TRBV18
TGTGCCAGCTCAGTATACCGGGACAGGGTATTGGACACTGAAGCTTTCTTT
CASSVYRDRVLDTEAFF
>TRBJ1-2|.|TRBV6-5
TGTGCCAGCAGCCCCCAGGGGACCCCAATCTATGGCTACACCTTC
CASSPQGTPIYGYTF
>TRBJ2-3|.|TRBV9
TGTGCCAGCAGCTCCGTGTACCGGGAGACTAGCACAGATACGCAGTATTTT
CASSSVYRETSTDTQYF
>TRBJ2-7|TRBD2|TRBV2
TGTGCCAGCAGGGGGAGGGAAGCCTACGAGCAGTACTTC
CASRGREAYEQYF
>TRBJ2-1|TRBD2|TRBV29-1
TGCAGCGTTGCTAGCGGGAGAGCCAATGAGCAGTTCTTC
CSVASGRANEQFF
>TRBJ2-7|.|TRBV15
TGTGCCACCAGCAGAGGTGGAGGGGCGTACGAGCAGTACTTC
CATSRGGGAYEQYF
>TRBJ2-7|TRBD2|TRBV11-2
TGTGCCAGCAGCCCCCCGGGGAGGGGACACGAGCAGTACTTC
CASSPPGRGHEQYF
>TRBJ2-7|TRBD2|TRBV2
TGTGCCAGCAAATGGGAGGGCGAGCAGTACTTC
CASKWEGEQYF
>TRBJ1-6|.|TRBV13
TGTGCCAGCAGCGCATCAGGGGCTAATTCACCCCTCCACTTT
CASSASGANSPLHF
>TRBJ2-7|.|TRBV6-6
TGTGCCAGCGGTCAGGGGCCCAAGTACGAGCAGTACTTC
CASGQGPKYEQYF
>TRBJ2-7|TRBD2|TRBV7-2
TGTGCCAGCAGCTACCTGACTAGCACAACCTACGAGCAGTACTTC
CASSYLTSTTYEQYF
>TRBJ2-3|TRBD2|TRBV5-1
TGCGCCAGCTCCTTAGCGGGGGACATCACAGATACGCAGTATTTT
CASSLAGDITDTQYF
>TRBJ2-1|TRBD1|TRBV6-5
TGTGCCAGCAGCCAAGGGACAGGTCTTGGTGAGCAGTTCTTC
CASSQGTGLGEQFF
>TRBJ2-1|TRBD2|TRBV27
TGTGCCAGCAGGGGCGCGGGAGGGTACGACAATGAGCAGTTCTTC
CASRGAGGYDNEQFF
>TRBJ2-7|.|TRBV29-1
TGCAGCGTTGAGTGGGCAGGCCTCGCCTACGAGCAGTACTTC
CSVEWAGLAYEQYF
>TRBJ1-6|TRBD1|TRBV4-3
TGCGCCAGCAGCCAAACCCCCGGGACAGAAGGGTCACCCCTCCACTTT
CASSQTPGTEGSPLHF
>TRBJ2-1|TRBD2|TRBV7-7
TGTGCTAGCAGCTCCTCGGGGGGGTCCTACAATGAGCAGTTCTTC
CASSSSGGSYNEQFF
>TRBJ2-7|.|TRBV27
TGTGCCAGCAGTTTAATACAGAGTCCCTACGAGCAGTACTTC
CASSLIQSPYEQYF
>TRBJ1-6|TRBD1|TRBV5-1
TGCGCCAGCAGCGACGGACAGGGTTGGAATTCACCCCTCCACTTT
CASSDGQGWNSPLHF
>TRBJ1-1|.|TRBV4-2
TGTGCCAGCAGCCAAGATTCCCGCACTGAAGCTTTCTTT
CASSQDSRTEAFF
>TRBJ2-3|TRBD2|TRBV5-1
TGCGCCAGCGGGCGGGGGTCCTACACAGATACGCAGTATTTT
CASGRGSYTDTQYF
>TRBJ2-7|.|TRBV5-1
TGCGCCAGCAGCTTGGATCTAGCAGGCGAGCAGTACTTC
CASSLDLAGEQYF
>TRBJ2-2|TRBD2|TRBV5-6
TGTGCCAGCAGCCCGCCGCGGGGGGACCGCACCGGGGAGCTGTTTTTT
CASSPPRGDRTGELFF
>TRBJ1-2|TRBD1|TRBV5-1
TGCGCCAGCAGCCTACTCCCAGGACAGGCGGGTGATGGCTACACCTTC
CASSLLPGQAGDGYTF
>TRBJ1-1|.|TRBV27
TGTGCCAGCAGTTTGGGCAGGCCCACTGAAGCTTTCTTT
CASSLGRPTEAFF
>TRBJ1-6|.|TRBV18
TGTGCCAGCTCACCCTTCGGGAGGAGCTCCTATAATTCACCCCTCCACTTT
CASSPFGRSSYNSPLHF
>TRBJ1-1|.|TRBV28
TGTGCCAGCAGGAATTCGGGACTCCTAGGCGTGAACACTGAAGCTTTCTTT
CASRNSGLLGVNTEAFF
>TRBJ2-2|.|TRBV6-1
TGTGCCAGCAGTTTATCGGTAGCGAACACCGGGGAGCTGTTTTTT
CASSLSVANTGELFF
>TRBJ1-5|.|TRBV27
TGTGCCAGCAGTTTATCGAGTGGGGCACTCAGCAATCAGCCCCAGCATTTT
CASSLSSGALSNQPQHF
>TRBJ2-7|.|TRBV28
TGTGCCAGCAGTTTAAAAAGCGTTTACTCCTACGAGCAGTACTTC
CASSLKSVYSYEQYF
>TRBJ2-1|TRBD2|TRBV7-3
TGTGCCAGCAGCTCACGACTAGCGGGAGCCGCGAATGAGCAGTTCTTC
CASSSRLAGAANEQFF
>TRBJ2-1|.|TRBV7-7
TGTGCTAGCAGCTTAAGACTATCCTCAGCCGATGAGCAGTTCTTC
CASSLRLSSADEQFF
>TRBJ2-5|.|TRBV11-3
TGTGCCAGCAGCCCCTCCGGACGGGGGTTGGAAGAGACCCAGTACTTC
CASSPSGRGLEETQYF
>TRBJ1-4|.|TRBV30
TGTGCCTGGGCGCGCGGGGGTGGGGGCGCAAAACTGTTTTTT
CAWARGGGGAKLFF
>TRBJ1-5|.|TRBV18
TGTGCCAGCTCGTCTCAGGGTTGGAGCAATCAGCCCCAGCATTTT
CASSSQGWSNQPQHF
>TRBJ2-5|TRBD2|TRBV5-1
TGCGCCAGCAGCTTGGGGCCCGAGGGGCGGGGGGGCCGAGAGACCCAGTACTTC
CASSLGPEGRGGRETQYF
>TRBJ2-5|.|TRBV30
TGTGCCTGGAGTGTCGGCGGGCAAGAGACCCAGTACTTC
CAWSVGGQETQYF
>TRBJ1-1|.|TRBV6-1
TGTGCCAGCAGTGAATTGGGCGACCACACTGAAGCTTTCTTT
CASSELGDHTEAFF
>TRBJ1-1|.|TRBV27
TGTGCCAGCAGTTTAGGGCCGAACACTGAAGCTTTCTTT
CASSLGPNTEAFF
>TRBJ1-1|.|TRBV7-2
TGTGCCAGCAGCTACGATCCGGGGGGGGACACTGAAGCTTTCTTT
CASSYDPGGDTEAFF
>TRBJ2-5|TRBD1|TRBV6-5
TGTGCCAGCAGTTCCGACAGGGAAAGGGGACAAGAGACCCAGTACTTC
CASSSDRERGQETQYF
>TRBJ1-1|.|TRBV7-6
TGTGCCAGCAGCCAGACTCTCAATATGAACACTGAAGCTTTCTTT
CASSQTLNMNTEAFF
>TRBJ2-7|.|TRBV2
TGTGCCAGCCTTCGGGGCTACGAGCAGTACTTC
CASLRGYEQYF
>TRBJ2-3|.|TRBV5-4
TGTGCCAGCAGCCTGAGGGGGGGAGATACGCAGTATTTT
CASSLRGGDTQYF
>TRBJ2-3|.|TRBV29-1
TGCAGCCTTTACCTGACCGGGGTTGGCACAGATACGCAGTATTTT
CSLYLTGVGTDTQYF
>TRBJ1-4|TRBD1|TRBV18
TGTGCCAGCTCACCACCGCAGACAGGGGACGAAAAACTGTTTTTT
CASSPPQTGDEKLFF
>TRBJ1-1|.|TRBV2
TGTGCCAGCCGAGAGGGAACTGAAGCTTTCTTT
CASREGTEAFF
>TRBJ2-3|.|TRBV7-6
TGTGCCAGCAGCACGCTAAATACGAGAGGTGCAGATACGCAGTATTTT
CASSTLNTRGADTQYF
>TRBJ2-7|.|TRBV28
TGTGCCAGCAGCCCGGACAGGGAGGGCTCCTACGAGCAGTACTTC
CASSPDREGSYEQYF
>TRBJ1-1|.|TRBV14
TGTGCCAGCAGCCCCCTAGGGGTGACTGAAGCTTTCTTT
CASSPLGVTEAFF